These 28 T cell receptor beta chains were sequenced from one sample in a study of blood T cell repertoires in COVID-19. Produced via immunoSEQ multiplex PCR; TCRdb's table is partial and in-frame only. The sample records 250,000 to 400,000 clones, 85% being singletons. Sequencing input: PBMCs or T cells enriched from blood (not recorded which). Receptors originate from a woman aged 25 to 39 who had been exposed to COVID-19.

The chain joins TRBV5-1 to TRBJ2-1; TRBD1 aligns across 7 bases. Germline V gene data show CDR1 as SGHRS and CDR2 as YFSETQ. With 3 bases clipped from V and 4 bases from J, the junction kept 7 bases outside the gene matches. This CDR3 has 15 amino acids. CDR3 sequence (DNA): TGCGCCAGCAGCTCCGGGACAGAATCATACAATGAGCAGTTCTTC. This codes for CASSSGTESYNEQFF.

The chain employs TRBV4-2 and TRBJ2-4; a possible D gene is TRBD1 (6 bases). This CDR3 is built from 15 residues. The V gene's germline CDR1 is LGHNA and CDR2 YNFKEQ. The V end lost 4 bases, the J end lost 9 bases, and 19 bases lay between the germline ends. The CDR3 coding sequence is TGTGCCAGCAGCCGGTCCGCCCAGGGGTTCTTCATTCAGTACTTC. Translating it yields CASSRSAQGFFIQYF.

The genes are TRBV7-9 and TRBJ2-3, with 10 bases lining up with TRBD1. From germline, CDR1 is SEHNR and CDR2 FQNEAQ (reference sequence). The CDR3 sequence is 14 residues long. Trimming took 3 bases from V and 4 from J; bases not matched to a gene: 1. DNA of the CDR3: TGTGCCAGCAGCTTGGACAGGGGGGCAGATACGCAGTATTTT. This encodes CASSLDRGADTQYF.

The rearrangement uses TRBV19 and TRBJ1-2, with 7 bases identical to TRBD1. Germline loops: CDR1 LNHDA, CDR2 SQIVND (reference sequence). This CDR3 is 15 amino acids long. V lost 3 bases to trimming and J lost 1 base; unmatched junction nucleotides: 5. CDR3 DNA sequence: TGTGCCAGTAGTATTGGGACAGCCAATAACTATGGCTACACCTTC. Translating it yields CASSIGTANNYGYTF.

The V call is TRBV24-1, the J call TRBJ2-1, with TRBD2 identical over 8 bases. J lost 4 bases, V lost 4 bases, and 8 bases had no gene match. The CDR3 contains 16 residues. From germline, CDR1 is KGHDR and CDR2 SFDVKD. The CDR3 loop is CATSDQTSGAYNEQFF. CDR3 bases: TGTGCCACCAGTGACCAAACTAGCGGAGCTTACAATGAGCAGTTCTTC.

The rearrangement joins TRBV7-3 to TRBJ2-2; D is unclear. V lost 5 bases to trimming and J lost 1 base, with 8 bases between them. This CDR3 is built from 14 residues. Germline V gene data show CDR1 as SGHTA and CDR2 as FQGTGA. The CDR3 is CASSPGENTGELFF. The CDR3 DNA reads as TGTGCCAGCAGCCCGGGTGAGAACACCGGGGAGCTGTTTTTT.

CDR3 in amino acids: CAWSIGAGGVYEQYF. The CDR3 DNA sequence: TGTGCCTGGAGTATCGGAGCGGGGGGCGTCTACGAGCAGTACTTC. V is TRBV30 and J is TRBJ2-7; 9 nucleotides match TRBD2. The V gene end was trimmed by 2 bases and the J gene end by 3 bases; junction bases not matched to a gene: 8. The CDR3 has 15 residues. The germline V gene has CDR1 GTSNPN and CDR2 SVGIG (reference sequence). The whole variable domain, filled in from reference TRBV30 and TRBJ2-7, reads SQTIHQWPATLVQPVGSPLSLECTVEGTSNPNLYWYRQAAGRGLQLLFYSVGIGQISSEVPQNLSASRPQDRQFILSSKKLLLSDSGFYLCAWSIGAGGVYEQYFGPGTRLTVT.

This clone has a handful of counts. The chain employs TRBV29-1 and TRBJ2-5, with 7 positions matching TRBD2. The germline V gene encodes CDR1 SQVTM and CDR2 ANQGSEA. The ends lost 7 bases at V and 3 bases at J; junction bases unmatched: 8. The CDR3 is 13 residues long. The CDR3 DNA reads TGCAGCGCCGGAGAGAGCGGGGAAGAGACCCAGTACTTC. Translating gives CSAGESGEETQYF.

The J gene is TRBJ2-1, the V gene TRBV10-3, with D possibly matching TRBD1 (6 bases). Trimming cost V 7 bases and J 4 bases, with 11 bases left between them. The CDR3 runs to 13 residues. Germline CDR1 is ENHRY and CDR2 is SYGVKD. The CDR3 bases are TGTGCCATCACCCTAGACAGGTACAATGAGCAGTTCTTC. Protein product: CAITLDRYNEQFF.

This clone was found a few times. The CDR3 protein is CASSLNLVLGREQYF. The CDR3 region has the DNA TGTGCCAGCAGCTTGAACCTGGTACTTGGTCGCGAGCAGTACTTC. V gene TRBV5-6 combines with J gene TRBJ2-7; D not resolved. The CDR3 extends over 15 amino acids. The germline V gene has CDR1 SGHDT and CDR2 YYEEEE. With 1 base removed from V and 6 bases from J, the gap between germline ends came to 17 bases.

The genes are TRBV13 and TRBJ1-2; 7 nucleotides align to TRBD1. J gave up 5 bases and V 4 bases, and 10 bases lay outside the gene matches. The CDR3 length is 15 residues. Looked up from germline, CDR1 is PRHDT and CDR2 is FYEKMQ (reference sequence). CDR3 DNA sequence: TGTGCCAGCAGCTCGGGACAGCAGACGATTTATGGCTACACCTTC. Protein: CASSSGQQTIYGYTF.

The chain recombines TRBV30 with TRBJ1-2, with 8 positions matching TRBD1. The CDR3 runs to 14 residues. Looked up from germline, CDR1 is GTSNPN and CDR2 is SVGIG (reference sequence). Germline trimming cut 0 bases from V and 3 bases from J; bases unmatched to any gene: 3. The CDR3 is CAWSVQTGDYGYTF. For the CDR3, the DNA is TGTGCCTGGAGTGTTCAGACAGGGGACTATGGCTACACCTTC.

This clone showed up just once. The chain uses TRBV4-3 and TRBJ2-3; no reliable D call. This CDR3 is 16 amino acids long. Trimming pared 0 bases from V and 4 bases from J, leaving 14 bases between. CDR1 and CDR2 (germline): LGHNA, YSLEER. The CDR3 here is CASSQEMVALADTQYF. CDR3 nucleotide sequence: TGCGCCAGCAGCCAAGAGATGGTAGCCCTGGCAGATACGCAGTATTTT.

CDR3 amino acids: CASSAGTANSPLHF. In DNA form, the CDR3 reads TGTGCCAGCAGCGCCGGGACAGCCAATTCACCCCTCCACTTT. The J gene is TRBJ1-6, the V gene TRBV9; 7 nucleotides match TRBD1. This CDR3 comprises 14 residues. CDR1 and CDR2 from the germline V gene are SGDLS and YYNGEE. With 3 bases clipped from V and 7 bases from J, the junction kept 4 bases outside the gene matches.

The chain combines TRBV9 with TRBJ2-1; a possible D gene is TRBD1 (6 bases). Trimming pared 5 bases from V and 10 bases from J, leaving 19 bases between. CDR1 is SGDLS and CDR2 is YYNGEE in the germline V gene. The CDR3 has 14 amino acids. CDR3: CASSEVTGSAEQFF. In nucleotides, the CDR3 is TGTGCCAGCAGTGAAGTAACAGGGTCGGCGGAGCAGTTCTTC.

The rearrangement uses TRBV7-3 and TRBJ1-5; unclear D gene. CDR1 is SGHTA and CDR2 is FQGTGA in the germline V gene. CDR3 length: 13 amino acids. Trimming cost V 4 bases and J 3 bases, with 7 bases left between them. The CDR3 loop reads CASSSGYNQPQHF. CDR3 coding DNA: TGTGCCAGCAGCTCAGGTTACAATCAGCCCCAGCATTTT. Filled out from reference TRBV7-3 and TRBJ1-5, the complete variable domain reads GAGVSQTPSNKVTEKGKYVELRCDPISGHTALYWYRQSLGQGPEFLIYFQGTGAADDSGLPNDRFFAVRPEGSVSTLKIQRTERGDSAVYLCASSSGYNQPQHFGDGTRLSIL.

The chain recombines TRBV7-9 with TRBJ1-3; D remains ambiguous. The CDR3 has 16 amino acids. The germline gives CDR1 SEHNR, CDR2 FQNEAQ (reference sequence). V lost 6 bases, J lost 2 bases, and 17 bases lay in between. The CDR3 here is CASSSQTGYPGNTIYF. The CDR3, as DNA: TGTGCCAGCAGTTCCCAGACGGGATACCCTGGAAACACCATATATTTT. Full variable domain (missing parts from reference TRBV7-9 and TRBJ1-3): DTGVSQNPRHKITKRGQNVTFRCDPISEHNRLYWYRQTLGQGPEFLTYFQNEAQLEKSRLLSDRFSAERPKGSFSTLEIQRTEQGDSAMYLCASSSQTGYPGNTIYFGEGSWLTVV.

The chain uses TRBV7-9 and TRBJ2-1, with a tentative D call TRBD1 (5 bases). Trimming stripped 1 base from V and 10 bases from J, with 20 bases between. The CDR3 consists of 16 residues. From germline, CDR1 is SEHNR and CDR2 FQNEAQ (reference sequence). CDR3 in amino acids: CASSLVIGRALEEQFF. The CDR3 DNA reads as TGTGCCAGCAGCTTAGTTATTGGCAGGGCCTTGGAGGAGCAGTTCTTC.

The chain combines TRBV5-1 with TRBJ1-1, with D perhaps TRBD1 (5 bases). Germline loops: CDR1 SGHRS, CDR2 YFSETQ. V lost 0 bases to trimming and J lost 4 bases, with 16 bases between them. The CDR3 runs to 16 residues. The CDR3 sequence: CASSLEGARIFTEAFF. DNA for the CDR3: TGCGCCAGCAGCTTGGAAGGGGCTCGGATATTCACTGAAGCTTTCTTT. The full variable domain, in which reference TRBV5-1 and TRBJ1-1 provide the parts outside the CDR3, is KAGVTQTPRYLIKTRGQQVTLSCSPISGHRSVSWYQQTPGQGLQFLFEYFSETQRNKGNFPGRFSGRQFSNSRSEMNVSTLELGDSALYLCASSLEGARIFTEAFFGQGTRLTVV.

V usage is TRBV12-3 or TRBV12-4 and J usage is TRBJ1-5; TRBD1 matches 7 bases. This CDR3 is built from 12 residues. J was trimmed by 10 bases and V by 5 bases; bases with no gene match: 5. The CDR3 bases are TGTGCCAGCAGTCCAGGGGGAGGACCCCAGCATTTT. It specifies CASSPGGGPQHF.

This clone was recorded many times. The rearrangement joins TRBV9 to TRBJ2-2; D uncertain. V shed 3 bases and J shed 8 bases, with 14 bases lying between them. The CDR3 has 14 residues. Germline V lookup: CDR1 SGDLS, CDR2 YYNGEE. The CDR3 sequence is CASSANSGLGELFF. DNA for the CDR3: TGTGCCAGCAGCGCCAACAGTGGATTGGGGGAGCTGTTTTTT.

The chain has TRBV5-6 and TRBJ2-7; D gene uncertain. The germline gives CDR1 SGHDT, CDR2 YYEEEE. CDR3 length: 14 residues. The ends were cut back, 0 bases at V and 0 bases at J, with 7 bases in the middle. CDR3 protein: CASSLVQVSYEQYF. The CDR3 DNA reads TGTGCCAGCAGCTTGGTGCAGGTCTCCTACGAGCAGTACTTC.

The genes are TRBV30 and TRBJ1-5; D is ambiguous. The V gene's germline CDR1 is GTSNPN and CDR2 SVGIG (reference sequence). With 1 base removed from V and 4 bases from J, the gap between germline ends came to 14 bases. The CDR3 is 15 amino acids. The CDR3 protein is CAWSDRGTANQPQHF. The CDR3 region has the DNA TGTGCCTGGAGTGATAGAGGAACGGCTAATCAGCCCCAGCATTTT.

The chain is built from TRBV7-9 and TRBJ1-3; D possibly corresponds to TRBD1 (6 bases). V was pared by 0 bases and J by 4 bases, with 13 bases between. Germline V CDR1 and CDR2: SEHNR, FQNEAQ (reference sequence). The CDR3 totals 16 residues. This CDR3 reads CASSLASGGAGNTIYF. The CDR3 DNA reads TGTGCCAGCAGCTTAGCTTCCGGGGGGGCCGGAAACACCATATATTTT.

This clone was found a few times. This chain links TRBV7-2 with TRBJ1-2; the D is unclear. The CDR3 has 14 amino acids. The germline gives CDR1 SGHTA, CDR2 FQGNSA. Deletions cut 3 bases from V and 4 bases from J, with 12 bases between. The CDR3 region has the DNA TGTGCCAGCAGCTTGGCGCAGGATTTCTATGGCTACACCTTC. Translating gives CASSLAQDFYGYTF.

V gene TRBV5-1 combines with J gene TRBJ2-5, with 7 nucleotides matching TRBD2. The CDR3 is 15 amino acids. V dropped 1 base and J dropped 3; count of bases not matched to a gene: 6. CDR1 is SGHRS, CDR2 YFSETQ, per germline. The CDR3 coding sequence is TGCGCCAGCAGCTTGCAGGGAGGGACGGAAGAGACCCAGTACTTC. Protein: CASSLQGGTEETQYF.

DNA of the CDR3: TGTGCCAGCGGGAAATGGGGGGGGGATAGCAATCAGCCCCAGCATTTT. Translating it yields CASGKWGGDSNQPQHF. The genes are TRBV28 and TRBJ1-5; TRBD1 might be the D (5 bases). Trimming took off 8 bases at V and 0 bases at J, with 17 bases between the two ends. This CDR3 is 16 amino acids long. Germline V gene lookup returns CDR1 MDHEN and CDR2 SYDVKM.

The chain couples TRBV27 to TRBJ1-2; 8 positions agree with TRBD1. V lost 8 bases to trimming and J lost 2 bases; unmatched junction nucleotides: 1. CDR1 is MNHEY, CDR2 SMNVEV, per germline (reference sequence). The CDR3 loop spans 12 amino acids. The CDR3 DNA is TGTGCCAGCCGGACAGGGAACTATGGCTACACCTTC. Its protein product is CASRTGNYGYTF.